The 26 T cell receptor beta chains below all came from one sample that was sequenced in a study of response to subunit inactivated influenza vaccine. TCRdb redid the calling of the RT-PCR reads with MiXCR, one entry per CDR3 protein. The table shows about 300,000 distinct CDR3 sequences, with approximately 21% occurring only once. Specimen: PBMCs from blood, collected about 19 months after vaccination. All receptors derive from a man aged 50-75 years who received an inactivated influenza vaccine.

This clonotype was counted only a few times. J is TRBJ2-5 and V is TRBV20-1, with 9 positions matching TRBD2. The trim removed 3 bases at V and 5 bases at J, leaving 10 bases unmatched. The length of the CDR3 is 15 residues. CDR1 is DFQATT, CDR2 SNEGSKA, per germline (reference sequence). The CDR3 DNA follows: TGCAGTGCTAGGAAGGTAGCGGGAGTGTGGGAGACCCAGTACTTC. The encoded protein is CSARKVAGVWETQYF.

The chain combines TRBV18 with TRBJ1-2, with 9 bases fitting TRBD1. CDR1 and CDR2 (germline): KGHSH, LQKENI. V lost 5 bases and J lost 2; bases outside the gene matches: 6. The CDR3 consists of 15 residues. The CDR3: CASSSNRGQNYGYTF. CDR3 nucleotides: TGTGCCAGCTCATCTAACAGGGGGCAGAACTATGGCTACACCTTC. Complete variable domain (other parts from reference TRBV18 and TRBJ1-2): NAGVMQNPRHLVRRRGQEARLRCSPMKGHSHVYWYRQLPEEGLKFMVYLQKENIIDESGMPKERFSAEFPKEGPSILRIQQVVRGDSAAYFCASSSNRGQNYGYTFGSGTRLTVV.

This clonotype has only a few counts. The genes are TRBV6-1 and TRBJ1-6; a possible D gene is TRBD1 (5 bases). The CDR3 is 15 residues long. Germline values: CDR1 MNHNS, CDR2 SASEGT. V was trimmed by 5 bases and J by 8 bases, leaving 16 bases between them. CDR3 in amino acids: CASSIIQGAYSPLHF. CDR3 sequence (DNA): TGTGCCAGCAGTATCATTCAAGGGGCGTATTCACCCCTCCACTTT.

In this sample, this clonotype turned up a few times. The chain combines TRBV20-1 with TRBJ2-1; D gene unclear. This CDR3 has 14 residues. V lost 5 bases to trimming and J lost 2 bases, with 13 bases between them. Per germline, CDR1 DFQATT and CDR2 SNEGSKA (reference sequence). CDR3 residues: CSALGGVPYNEQFF. CDR3 coding DNA: TGCAGTGCTCTGGGTGGGGTTCCCTACAATGAGCAGTTCTTC.

This clonotype was detected a few times. This chain uses TRBV30 with TRBJ2-4; 8 bases align to TRBD1. V was clipped by 0 bases and J by 9 bases; unmatched bases: 10. This CDR3 comprises 15 residues. Per the germline V gene, CDR1 is GTSNPN and CDR2 is SVGIG (reference sequence). DNA for the CDR3: TGTGCCTGGAGTGTATCCCTCCGACAGGGGACCATTCAGTACTTC. Translating gives CAWSVSLRQGTIQYF.

This clonotype was counted between two and nine times. The chain uses TRBV29-1 and TRBJ2-1, with TRBD1 matching 9 bases. Germline V gene sequence: CDR1 SQVTM, CDR2 ANQGSEA. The CDR3 loop spans 14 amino acids. V was pared by 7 bases and J by 6 bases, with 10 bases of the junction left unmatched. As DNA, the CDR3 is TGCAGCGCCAGAACCGGGACAGGGTTCAATGAGCAGTTCTTC. It encodes CSARTGTGFNEQFF.

The V gene is TRBV15, the J gene TRBJ2-2; 9 bases are shared with TRBD2. Trimming removed 5 bases from V and 6 bases from J; junction bases left unmatched: 7. Germline V gene sequence: CDR1 LNHNV, CDR2 YYDKDF (reference sequence). The CDR3 consists of 15 residues. The DNA for the CDR3 is TGTGCCACCAGCCGCGGCGGGGGGGCGTCCGGGGAGCTGTTTTTT. Amino acids: CATSRGGGASGELFF.

This clonotype was found a few times. The rearrangement uses TRBV15 and TRBJ2-5; TRBD2 matches at 9 bases. CDR1 LNHNV and CDR2 YYDKDF come from the germline V gene (reference sequence). V shed 0 bases, J shed 5 bases, and the junction held 13 bases outside the gene matches. This CDR3 region has 18 residues. The CDR3 sequence: CATSREVASGVPGETQYF. CDR3 coding DNA: TGTGCCACCAGCAGAGAGGTGGCTAGCGGGGTCCCGGGGGAGACCCAGTACTTC.

This clonotype was counted many times. This chain uses TRBV5-1 with TRBJ1-1; 9 nucleotides align to TRBD1. The CDR3 consists of 13 residues. Germline V gives CDR1 SGHRS, CDR2 YFSETQ. After removal of 7 bases from V and 3 bases from J, the junction contained 4 bases not matched to a gene. This chain's CDR3 is CASSGQGHTEAFF. CDR3 DNA: TGCGCCAGCTCCGGACAGGGGCACACTGAAGCTTTCTTT. The full variable domain, in which reference TRBV5-1 and TRBJ1-1 provide the parts outside the CDR3, is KAGVTQTPRYLIKTRGQQVTLSCSPISGHRSVSWYQQTPGQGLQFLFEYFSETQRNKGNFPGRFSGRQFSNSRSEMNVSTLELGDSALYLCASSGQGHTEAFFGQGTRLTVV.

This clonotype appeared a few times. The rearrangement uses TRBV10-3 and TRBJ1-5; D is unclear. The germline CDR1 and CDR2 sequences are ENHRY and SYGVKD. V was trimmed by 3 bases and J by 1 base, leaving 10 bases between them. The CDR3 length is 15 residues. The CDR3 nucleotides read TGTGCCATCAGTGATCGCAGTGCGAGCAATCAGCCCCAGCATTTT. Protein sequence: CAISDRSASNQPQHF.

The chain carries TRBV27 and TRBJ2-2, with TRBD1 matching over 7 bases. V dropped 8 bases and J dropped 5; count of bases not matched to a gene: 17. The CDR3 is 17 amino acids. Per germline, CDR1 MNHEY and CDR2 SMNVEV (reference sequence). CDR3 nucleotides: TGTGCCAGCGGCCCTAACGACAGGGTGGTTCCTACCGGGGAGCTGTTTTTT. Translating gives CASGPNDRVVPTGELFF.

In its sample, this clonotype was seen many times. V gene TRBV2 combines with J gene TRBJ1-2; no clear D gene. CDR1 and CDR2 (germline): SNHLY, FYNNEI. The CDR3 sequence is 14 residues long. The V and J ends lost 9 bases and 6 bases respectively, with 20 bases between them. CDR3 amino acids: CASRGMFMTDGYTF. CDR3 in DNA: TGTGCCAGTAGAGGAATGTTCATGACGGATGGCTACACCTTC.

The rearrangement joins TRBV20-1 to TRBJ2-2, with TRBD2 as a possible D gene (6 bases). V was clipped by 6 bases and J by 0 bases, with 11 bases between them. The CDR3 sequence is 14 residues long. Germline V lookup: CDR1 DFQATT, CDR2 SNEGSKA (reference sequence). CDR3 DNA sequence: TGCAGTGCCCGCGGGACGGCGAACACCGGGGAGCTGTTTTTT. Translation gives CSARGTANTGELFF.

There are many counts of this clonotype. The chain carries TRBV3-1 and TRBJ1-6, with 7 nucleotides matching TRBD1. J was trimmed by 9 bases and V by 4 bases; bases with no gene match: 0. The CDR3 is made up of 12 amino acids. Germline CDR1 is LGHDT and CDR2 is YNNKEL (reference sequence). The CDR3 sequence is CASSRQGSPLHF. The CDR3 nucleotides are TGTGCCAGCAGCCGACAGGGTTCACCCCTCCACTTT.

This clonotype turned up a few times. The chain carries TRBV11-2 and TRBJ1-1, with D uncertain. The CDR3 totals 15 residues. The V end lost 4 bases, the J end lost 8 bases, and 20 bases lay between the germline ends. Per germline, CDR1 SGHAT and CDR2 FQNNGV. DNA of the CDR3: TGTGCCAGCAGCTCCCTGAAGTGGGAGGGCCAGGAAGCTTTCTTT. It encodes CASSSLKWEGQEAFF. Filled out from reference TRBV11-2 and TRBJ1-1, the complete variable domain reads EAGVAQSPRYKIIEKRQSVAFWCNPISGHATLYWYQQILGQGPKLLIQFQNNGVVDDSQLPKDRFSAERLKGVDSTLKIQPAKLEDSAVYLCASSSLKWEGQEAFFGQGTRLTVV.

This clonotype came up a few times. The chain joins TRBV2 to TRBJ1-3, with TRBD1 as a possible D gene (5 bases). Germline-derived CDR1 and CDR2 are SNHLY and FYNNEI. The CDR3 runs to 16 residues. With 6 bases removed from V and 0 bases from J, the gap between germline ends came to 15 bases. DNA of the CDR3: TGTGCCAGCAGGGACAAACGACAGCACTCTGGAAACACCATATATTTT. It specifies CASRDKRQHSGNTIYF.

The chain joins TRBV6-2 or TRBV6-3 to TRBJ2-2; 10 bases are shared with TRBD2. CDR3 length equals 17 residues. The junction had 4 bases not matched to a gene; V was cut back by 2 bases and J by 1 base. Germline lookup yields CDR1 MNHEY and CDR2 SVGEGT. CDR3 DNA: TGTGCCAGCAGTTACAGGACTAGCGGAAAGAACACCGGGGAGCTGTTTTTT. It yields the protein CASSYRTSGKNTGELFF.

This clonotype was observed a handful of times. Here the CDR3 DNA reads TGTGCCAGCAGTTACTTCGGGACAGGAAATCAGCCCCAGCATTTT. Its translation is CASSYFGTGNQPQHF. V and J are TRBV6-2 or TRBV6-3 and TRBJ1-5, with 8 bases aligning to TRBD1. V shed 1 base and J 4 bases; nucleotides not matched to a gene: 3. Germline CDR1 reads MNHEY; CDR2 reads SVGEGT. The CDR3 totals 15 residues.

The rearrangement uses TRBV6-2 or TRBV6-3 and TRBJ1-2; the D is unclear. Germline CDR1 is MNHEY and CDR2 is SVGEGT. Trimming cost V 5 bases and J 0 bases, with 7 bases left between them. CDR3 length: 13 residues. The CDR3 is CASSDFSNYGYTF. DNA of the CDR3: TGTGCCAGCAGTGATTTTTCTAACTATGGCTACACCTTC.

The chain links TRBV5-1 to TRBJ1-1; 7 bases align to TRBD1. Germline assignment: CDR1 SGHRS and CDR2 YFSETQ. The CDR3 length is 16 residues. Losses at the gene ends were 4 bases for V and 1 base for J; bases not matched to a gene: 10. The CDR3 region is CASSVRQGDSNTEAFF. CDR3 sequence (DNA): TGCGCCAGCAGCGTCAGACAGGGCGACTCGAACACTGAAGCTTTCTTT.

This chain joins TRBV10-2 and TRBJ2-3; 8 bases map to TRBD2. Germline V gene sequence: CDR1 WSHSY, CDR2 SAAADI. V dropped 4 bases and J dropped 6; count of bases not matched to a gene: 6. This CDR3 region has 14 residues. CDR3 residues: CASSGPGGSDTQYF. DNA of the CDR3: TGCGCCAGCAGTGGTCCGGGGGGGTCGGATACGCAGTATTTT.

This clonotype was detected only a few times. This chain links TRBV7-2 with TRBJ1-6; no definite D call. The ends were cut back, 5 bases at V and 9 bases at J, with 17 bases in the middle. The CDR3 length is 15 residues. From germline, CDR1 is SGHTA and CDR2 FQGNSA. The CDR3 DNA sequence: TGTGCCAGCAGCCTAATTGGGTTTGTTGGTTCACCCCTCCACTTT. Encoded protein: CASSLIGFVGSPLHF.

V and J are TRBV27 and TRBJ1-6; D is unresolved. The length of the CDR3 is 13 residues. Trimming took off 7 bases at V and 10 bases at J, with 14 bases between the two ends. Germline V gene sequence: CDR1 MNHEY, CDR2 SMNVEV (reference sequence). The CDR3 protein is CASTLRRGSPLHF. DNA of the CDR3: TGTGCCAGCACGCTGAGAAGAGGATCACCCCTCCACTTT.

A few counts support this clonotype. V usage is TRBV5-6 and J usage is TRBJ1-1; tentatively, D is TRBD1 (6 bases). The CDR3 is made up of 17 amino acids. The germline V and J ends were trimmed by 5 bases and 6 bases, with 26 bases remaining between them. Germline V gene lookup returns CDR1 SGHDT and CDR2 YYEEEE. The CDR3: CASRTRPGTTLRAEAFF. In DNA, the CDR3 is TGTGCCAGCAGAACCCGCCCGGGGACAACCTTAAGAGCTGAAGCTTTCTTT.

The chain couples TRBV2 to TRBJ1-2; D possibly corresponds to TRBD1 (5 bases). The germline gives CDR1 SNHLY, CDR2 FYNNEI. V gave up 8 bases and J gave up 8 bases, with 15 bases separating them. The CDR3 has 12 amino acids. CDR3 bases: TGTGCCAGCGGCCGTGGGACCCGGGGCTACACCTTC. Its protein is CASGRGTRGYTF.

The chain uses TRBV12-3 or TRBV12-4 and TRBJ2-2; 11 bases are shared with TRBD1. CDR3 length equals 16 residues. J was trimmed by 2 bases and V by 5 bases; bases with no gene match: 4. CDR3 loop: CASSPRTGGNTGELFF. As DNA, the CDR3 is TGTGCCAGCAGTCCTCGGACAGGGGGCAACACCGGGGAGCTGTTTTTT.